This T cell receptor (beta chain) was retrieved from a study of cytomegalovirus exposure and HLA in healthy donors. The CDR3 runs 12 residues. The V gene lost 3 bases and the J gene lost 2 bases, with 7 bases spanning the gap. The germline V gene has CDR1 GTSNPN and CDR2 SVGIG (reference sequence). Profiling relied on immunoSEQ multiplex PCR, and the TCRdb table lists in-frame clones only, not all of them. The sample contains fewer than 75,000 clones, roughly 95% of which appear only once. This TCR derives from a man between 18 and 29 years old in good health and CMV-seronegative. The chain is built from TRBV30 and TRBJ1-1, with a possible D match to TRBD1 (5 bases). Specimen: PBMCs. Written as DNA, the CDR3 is TGTGCCTGGAGGGGGGGTAACACTGAAGCTTTCTTT. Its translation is CAWRGGNTEAFF.